The source of this TCR beta chain is a study of blood T cell repertoires in COVID-19. Looking at the study overall: The study drew acute and convalescent COVID-19 samples from the United States, Italy and Spain. PBMCs, B-cell-depleted T cells, or T cells were the source of the cDNA or gDNA that made up the material.

Original data processing: From reference gene primer amplification, estimates of nucleated cell counts were derived. TCRdb's copy holds only in-frame clones and misses some; the assay was immunoSEQ multiplex PCR. V and J calls and clone size follow that table, whereas D and trimming were derived from the DNA. In the table there are tens of thousands of clones, roughly 80% of which are singletons. The CDR3 sequence is 14 residues long. Trimming left V 1 base short and J 4 bases short, with 7 bases between. CDR1 and CDR2 (germline): PRHDT, FYEKMQ (reference sequence). V is TRBV13 and J is TRBJ2-2; no clear D. The clonotype was recovered from a man in his 70s with acute or convalescent COVID-19. The sequenced sample was peripheral blood. In nucleotides, the CDR3 is TGTGCCAGCAGCTTAGAGAGTATCACCGGGGAGCTGTTTTTT. It specifies CASSLESITGELFF.